These 3 T cell receptor beta chains share one sample of origin, sequenced in a study of cytomegalovirus exposure and HLA in healthy donors. Primers included in the PCR were 60 Vbeta and 13 Jbeta primers. Assay used: immunoSEQ multiplex PCR; TCRdb lists only in-frame clones, some missing. The data contain fewer than 250,000 clones, about 80% of them seen just once; the ten biggest clones take up roughly a sixth. Sequenced input: PBMCs. Source of these receptors: a middle-aged man in good health and CMV-seronegative.

This clone was seen once. The chain joins TRBV27 to TRBJ2-5, with TRBD2 as a possible D gene (6 bases). The V gene's germline CDR1 is MNHEY and CDR2 SMNVEV (reference sequence). CDR3 length: 13 residues. Trimming removed 2 bases at V and 4 bases at J, with 8 bases between. The CDR3 is CASSLRGGETQYF. The CDR3 coding sequence is TGTGCCAGCAGTTTAAGGGGAGGAGAGACCCAGTACTTC.

The chain employs TRBV5-1 and TRBJ1-1; D is unclear. Germline loops: CDR1 SGHRS, CDR2 YFSETQ. V lost 0 bases to trimming and J lost 1 base, with 10 bases between them. The CDR3 contains 15 residues. This chain's CDR3 is CASSLDPVPNTEAFF. As DNA, the CDR3 is TGCGCCAGCAGCTTGGATCCAGTGCCGAACACTGAAGCTTTCTTT.

This clone was observed a few times. The CDR3 DNA sequence: TGTGCCAGCAGCGCAGGCACTGAAGCTTTCTTT. Protein sequence: CASSAGTEAFF. This chain uses TRBV6-5 with TRBJ1-1, with D unclear. The ends were cut back, 6 bases at V and 4 bases at J, with 6 bases in the middle. This CDR3 contains 11 residues. Per germline, CDR1 MNHEY and CDR2 SVGAGI.